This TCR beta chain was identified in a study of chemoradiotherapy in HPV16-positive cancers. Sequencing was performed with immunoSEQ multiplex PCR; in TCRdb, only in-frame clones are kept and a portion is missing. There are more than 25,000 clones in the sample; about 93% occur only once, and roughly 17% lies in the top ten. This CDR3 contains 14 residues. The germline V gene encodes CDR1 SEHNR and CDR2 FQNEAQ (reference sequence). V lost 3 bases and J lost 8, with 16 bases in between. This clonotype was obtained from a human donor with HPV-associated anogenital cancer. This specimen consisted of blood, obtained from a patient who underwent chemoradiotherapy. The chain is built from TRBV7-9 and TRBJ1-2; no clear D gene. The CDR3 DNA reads TGTGCCAGCAGCTTTCAGACGGTCCCAATCGGCTACACCTTC. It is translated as CASSFQTVPIGYTF.